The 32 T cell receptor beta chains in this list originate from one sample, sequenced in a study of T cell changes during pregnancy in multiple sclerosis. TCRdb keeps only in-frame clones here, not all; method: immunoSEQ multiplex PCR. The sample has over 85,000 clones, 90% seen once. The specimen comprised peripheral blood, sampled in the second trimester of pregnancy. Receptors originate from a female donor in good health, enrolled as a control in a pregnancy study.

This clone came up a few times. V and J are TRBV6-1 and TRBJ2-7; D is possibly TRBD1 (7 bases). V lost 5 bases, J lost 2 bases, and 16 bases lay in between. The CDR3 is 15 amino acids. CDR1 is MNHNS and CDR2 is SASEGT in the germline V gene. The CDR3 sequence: CASSPLGGGPYEQYF. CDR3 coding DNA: TGTGCCAGCAGTCCTCTAGGAGGGGGCCCCTACGAGCAGTACTTC.

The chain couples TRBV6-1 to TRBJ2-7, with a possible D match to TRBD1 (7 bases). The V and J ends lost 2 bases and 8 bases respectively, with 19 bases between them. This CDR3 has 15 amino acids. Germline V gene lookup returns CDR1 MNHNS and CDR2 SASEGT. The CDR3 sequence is CASSESEAGGNKQYF. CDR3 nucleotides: TGTGCCAGCAGTGAAAGTGAGGCAGGGGGGAATAAGCAGTACTTC.

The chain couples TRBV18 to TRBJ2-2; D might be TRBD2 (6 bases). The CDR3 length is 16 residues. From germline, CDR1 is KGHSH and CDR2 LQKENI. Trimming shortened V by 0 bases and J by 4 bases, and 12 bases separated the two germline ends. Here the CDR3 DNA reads TGTGCCAGCTCACCACCCGGGACTGAGGGCACCGGGGAGCTGTTTTTT. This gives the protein CASSPPGTEGTGELFF.

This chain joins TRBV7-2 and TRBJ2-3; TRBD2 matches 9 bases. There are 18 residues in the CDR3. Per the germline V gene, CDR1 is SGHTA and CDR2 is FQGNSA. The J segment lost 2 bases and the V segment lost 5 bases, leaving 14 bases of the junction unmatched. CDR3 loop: CASSTFSGRRFFTDTQYF. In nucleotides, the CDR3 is TGTGCCAGCAGCACATTCAGCGGGAGGAGGTTTTTCACAGATACGCAGTATTTT.

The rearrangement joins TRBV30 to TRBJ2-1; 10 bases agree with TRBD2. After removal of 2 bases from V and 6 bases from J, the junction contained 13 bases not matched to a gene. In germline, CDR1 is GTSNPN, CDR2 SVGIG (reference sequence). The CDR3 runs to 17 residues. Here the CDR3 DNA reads TGTGCCTGGAGTAAATTTTTGGGAGTAGCGGGAGGCAATGAGCAGTTCTTC. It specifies CAWSKFLGVAGGNEQFF. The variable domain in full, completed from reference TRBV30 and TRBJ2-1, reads SQTIHQWPATLVQPVGSPLSLECTVEGTSNPNLYWYRQAAGRGLQLLFYSVGIGQISSEVPQNLSASRPQDRQFILSSKKLLLSDSGFYLCAWSKFLGVAGGNEQFFGPGTRLTVL.

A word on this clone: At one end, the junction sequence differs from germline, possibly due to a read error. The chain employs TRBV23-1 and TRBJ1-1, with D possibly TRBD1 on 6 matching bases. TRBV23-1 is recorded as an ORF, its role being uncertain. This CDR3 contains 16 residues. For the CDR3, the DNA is TGCGCCAGCAGTGAATCGGGTGGACAGAAGAACACTGAAGCTTTCTTT. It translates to CASSESGGQKNTEAFF.

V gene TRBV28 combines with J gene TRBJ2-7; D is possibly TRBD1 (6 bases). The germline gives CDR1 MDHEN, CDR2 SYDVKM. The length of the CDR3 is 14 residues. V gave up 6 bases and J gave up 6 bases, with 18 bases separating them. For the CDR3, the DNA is TGTGCCAGCAGCACGGAGAGGGGGTCTTCCGAGCAGTACTTC. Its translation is CASSTERGSSEQYF.

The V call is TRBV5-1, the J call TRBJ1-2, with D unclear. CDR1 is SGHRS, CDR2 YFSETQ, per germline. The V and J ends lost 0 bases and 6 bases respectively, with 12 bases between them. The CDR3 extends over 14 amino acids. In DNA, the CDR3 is TGCGCCAGCAGCTTGGCCAGGTCGCCAGATGGCTACACCTTC. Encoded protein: CASSLARSPDGYTF.

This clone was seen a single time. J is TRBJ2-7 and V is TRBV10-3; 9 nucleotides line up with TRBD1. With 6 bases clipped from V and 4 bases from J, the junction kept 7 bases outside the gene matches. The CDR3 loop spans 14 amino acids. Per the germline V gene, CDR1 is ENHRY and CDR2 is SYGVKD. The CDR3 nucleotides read TGTGCCATCAGCCTAGACAGGGGGGCTTACGAGCAGTACTTC. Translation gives CAISLDRGAYEQYF.

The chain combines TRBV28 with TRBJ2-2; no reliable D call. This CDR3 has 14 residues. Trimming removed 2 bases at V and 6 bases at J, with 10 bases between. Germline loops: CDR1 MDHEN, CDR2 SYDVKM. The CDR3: CASSLGTAPGELFF. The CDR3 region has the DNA TGTGCCAGCAGTTTAGGTACCGCGCCCGGGGAGCTGTTTTTT.

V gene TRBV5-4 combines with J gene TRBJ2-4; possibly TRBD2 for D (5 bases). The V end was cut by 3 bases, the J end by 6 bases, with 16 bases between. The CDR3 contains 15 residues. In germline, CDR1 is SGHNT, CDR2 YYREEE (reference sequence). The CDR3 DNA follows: TGTGCCAGCAGCTCGGACTCCACAGCTCCAAACATTCAGTACTTC. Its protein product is CASSSDSTAPNIQYF.

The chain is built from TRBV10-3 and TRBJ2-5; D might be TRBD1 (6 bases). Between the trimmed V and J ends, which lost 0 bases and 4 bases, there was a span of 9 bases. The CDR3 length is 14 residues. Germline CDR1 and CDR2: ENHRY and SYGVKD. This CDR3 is CAISESTDRETQYF. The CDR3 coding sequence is TGTGCCATCAGTGAGTCGACGGACAGAGAGACCCAGTACTTC.

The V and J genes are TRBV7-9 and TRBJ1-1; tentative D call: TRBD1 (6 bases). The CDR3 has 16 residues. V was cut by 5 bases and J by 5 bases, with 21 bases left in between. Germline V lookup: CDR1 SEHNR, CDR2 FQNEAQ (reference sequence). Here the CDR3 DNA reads TGTGCCAGCAGCGAACTTCTTGGGGGCACGGGGACTGAAGCTTTCTTT. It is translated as CASSELLGGTGTEAFF.

The CDR3, as DNA: TGTGCCAGCAGTTTGGGACTAGCTCTGAATGAGCAGTTCTTC. This translates into CASSLGLALNEQFF. This chain connects TRBV6-5 to TRBJ2-1, with TRBD2 identical over 9 bases. This CDR3 spans 14 amino acids. Germline values: CDR1 MNHEY, CDR2 SVGAGI. Trimming took 4 bases from V and 7 from J; bases not matched to a gene: 5.

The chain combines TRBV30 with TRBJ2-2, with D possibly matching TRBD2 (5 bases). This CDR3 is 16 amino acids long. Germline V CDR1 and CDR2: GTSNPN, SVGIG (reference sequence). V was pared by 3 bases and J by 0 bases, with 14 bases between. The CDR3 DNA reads TGTGCCTGGAGCGACTACCCACTCTCGAACACCGGGGAGCTGTTTTTT. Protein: CAWSDYPLSNTGELFF. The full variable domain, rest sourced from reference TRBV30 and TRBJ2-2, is SQTIHQWPATLVQPVGSPLSLECTVEGTSNPNLYWYRQAAGRGLQLLFYSVGIGQISSEVPQNLSASRPQDRQFILSSKKLLLSDSGFYLCAWSDYPLSNTGELFFGEGSRLTVL.

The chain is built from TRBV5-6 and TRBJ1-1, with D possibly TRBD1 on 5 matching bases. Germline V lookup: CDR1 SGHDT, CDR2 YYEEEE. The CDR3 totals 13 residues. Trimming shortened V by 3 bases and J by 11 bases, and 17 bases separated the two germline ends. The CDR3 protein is CASSYVAAGRAFF. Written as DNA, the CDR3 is TGTGCCAGCAGCTATGTGGCCGCAGGGAGGGCTTTCTTT.

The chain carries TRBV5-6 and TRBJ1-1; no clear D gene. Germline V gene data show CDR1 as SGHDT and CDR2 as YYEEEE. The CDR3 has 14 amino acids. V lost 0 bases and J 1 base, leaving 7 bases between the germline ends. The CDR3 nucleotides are TGTGCCAGCAGCTTGGTCTACAGGAACACTGAAGCTTTCTTT. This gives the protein CASSLVYRNTEAFF.

CDR3 region: CASSLLQGAVTDTQYF. The CDR3, as DNA: TGTGCCAGCAGCTTACTTCAGGGGGCAGTCACAGATACGCAGTATTTT. J is TRBJ2-3 and V is TRBV13; 8 nucleotides agree with TRBD1. V shed 2 bases and J 2 bases; nucleotides not matched to a gene: 6. The CDR3 covers 16 residues. Germline values: CDR1 PRHDT, CDR2 FYEKMQ (reference sequence).

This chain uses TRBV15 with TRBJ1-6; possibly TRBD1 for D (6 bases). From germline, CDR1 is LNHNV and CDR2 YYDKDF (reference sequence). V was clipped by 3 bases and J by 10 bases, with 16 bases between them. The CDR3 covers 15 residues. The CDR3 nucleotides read TGTGCCACCAGCAGGTTGGGGCAGGGGATCTCACCCCTCCACTTT. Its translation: CATSRLGQGISPLHF.

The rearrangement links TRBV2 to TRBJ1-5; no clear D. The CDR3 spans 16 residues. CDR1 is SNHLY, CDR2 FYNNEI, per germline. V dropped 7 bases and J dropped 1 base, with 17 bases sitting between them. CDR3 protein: CASTRGGPGSNQPQHF. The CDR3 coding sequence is TGTGCCAGCACCCGAGGCGGCCCGGGGAGCAATCAGCCCCAGCATTTT.

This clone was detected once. CDR3 sequence: CASSFFPSGQETQYF. The CDR3 nucleotides read TGCGCCAGCAGCTTTTTTCCTAGCGGACAAGAGACCCAGTACTTC. V is TRBV5-1 and J is TRBJ2-5, with 7 bases lining up with TRBD2. Germline V lookup: CDR1 SGHRS, CDR2 YFSETQ. V lost 2 bases, J lost 2 bases, and 6 bases stayed unmatched. The CDR3 extends over 15 amino acids.

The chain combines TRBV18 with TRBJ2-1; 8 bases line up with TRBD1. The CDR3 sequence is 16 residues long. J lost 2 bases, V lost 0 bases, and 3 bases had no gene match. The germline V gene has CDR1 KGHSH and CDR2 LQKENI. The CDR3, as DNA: TGTGCCAGCTCACCACCGACAGGGGAAACCTACAATGAGCAGTTCTTC. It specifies CASSPPTGETYNEQFF.

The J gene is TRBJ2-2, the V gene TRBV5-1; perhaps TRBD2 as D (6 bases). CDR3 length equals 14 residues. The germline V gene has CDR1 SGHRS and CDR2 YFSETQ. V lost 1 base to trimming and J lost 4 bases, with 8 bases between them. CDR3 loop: CASSLLEGTGELFF. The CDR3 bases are TGCGCCAGCAGCTTGTTGGAGGGCACCGGGGAGCTGTTTTTT.

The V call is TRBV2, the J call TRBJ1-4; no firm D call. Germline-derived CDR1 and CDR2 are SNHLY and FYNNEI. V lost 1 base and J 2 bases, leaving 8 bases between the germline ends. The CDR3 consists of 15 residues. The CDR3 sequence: CASSEGWATNEKLFF. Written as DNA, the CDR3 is TGTGCCAGCAGTGAAGGGTGGGCCACTAATGAAAAACTGTTTTTT.

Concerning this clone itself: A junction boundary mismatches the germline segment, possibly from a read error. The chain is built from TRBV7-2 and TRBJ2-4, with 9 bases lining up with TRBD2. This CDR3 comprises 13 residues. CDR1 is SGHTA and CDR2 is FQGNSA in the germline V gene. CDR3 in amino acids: CASSFRDTSGFSF. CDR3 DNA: TGTGCCAGCAGCTTTAGAGATACTAGCGGGTTCTCTTTC.

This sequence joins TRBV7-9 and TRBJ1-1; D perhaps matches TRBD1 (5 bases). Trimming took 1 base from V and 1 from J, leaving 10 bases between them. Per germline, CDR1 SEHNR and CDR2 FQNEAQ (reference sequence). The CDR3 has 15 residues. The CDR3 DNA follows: TGTGCCAGCAGCTTAGTAGGTCAGGGGAACACTGAAGCTTTCTTT. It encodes CASSLVGQGNTEAFF.

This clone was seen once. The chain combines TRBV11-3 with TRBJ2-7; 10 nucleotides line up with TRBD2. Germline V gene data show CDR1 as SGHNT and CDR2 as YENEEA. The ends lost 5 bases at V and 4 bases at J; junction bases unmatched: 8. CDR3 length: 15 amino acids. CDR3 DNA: TGTGCCAGCAGCCCCGGACTAGCGGCAATTTACGAGCAGTACTTC. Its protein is CASSPGLAAIYEQYF. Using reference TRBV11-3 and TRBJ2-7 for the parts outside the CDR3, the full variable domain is EAGVVQSPRYKIIEKKQPVAFWCNPISGHNTLYWYLQNLGQGPELLIRYENEEAVDDSQLPKDRFSAERLKGVDSTLKIQPAELGDSAVYLCASSPGLAAIYEQYFGPGTRLTVT.

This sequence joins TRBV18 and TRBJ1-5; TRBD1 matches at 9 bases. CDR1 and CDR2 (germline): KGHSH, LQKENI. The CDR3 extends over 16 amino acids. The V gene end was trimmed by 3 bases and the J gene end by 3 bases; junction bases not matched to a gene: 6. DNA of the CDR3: TGTGCCAGCTCACCTCTGGGGACAGGGAACAATCAGCCCCAGCATTTT. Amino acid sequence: CASSPLGTGNNQPQHF. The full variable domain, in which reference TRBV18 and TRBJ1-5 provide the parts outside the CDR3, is NAGVMQNPRHLVRRRGQEARLRCSPMKGHSHVYWYRQLPEEGLKFMVYLQKENIIDESGMPKERFSAEFPKEGPSILRIQQVVRGDSAAYFCASSPLGTGNNQPQHFGDGTRLSIL.

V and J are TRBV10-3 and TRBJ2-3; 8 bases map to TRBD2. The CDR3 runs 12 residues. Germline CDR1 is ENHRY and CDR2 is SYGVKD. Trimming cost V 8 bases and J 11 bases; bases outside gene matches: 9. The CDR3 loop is CAISPDGREQYF. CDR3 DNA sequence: TGTGCCATCTCCCCGGACGGGAGGGAGCAGTATTTT.

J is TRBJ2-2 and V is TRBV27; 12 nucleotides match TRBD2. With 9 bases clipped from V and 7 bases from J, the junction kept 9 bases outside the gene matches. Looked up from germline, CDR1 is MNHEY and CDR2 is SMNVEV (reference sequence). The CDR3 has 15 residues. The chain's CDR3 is CASSKTSGSDGELFF. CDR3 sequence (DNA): TGTGCCAGTTCCAAGACTAGCGGGAGTGACGGGGAGCTGTTTTTT.

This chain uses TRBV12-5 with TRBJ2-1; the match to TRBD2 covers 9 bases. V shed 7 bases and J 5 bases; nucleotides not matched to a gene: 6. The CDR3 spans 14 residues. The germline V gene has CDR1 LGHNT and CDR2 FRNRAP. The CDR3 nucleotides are TGTGCTAGTGCCCTAAGCGGGAGGAACAATGAGCAGTTCTTC. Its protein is CASALSGRNNEQFF.

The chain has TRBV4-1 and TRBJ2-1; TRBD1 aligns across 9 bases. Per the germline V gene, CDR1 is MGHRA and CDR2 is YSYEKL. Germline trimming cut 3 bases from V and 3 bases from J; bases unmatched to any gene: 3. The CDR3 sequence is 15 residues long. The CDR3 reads CASSQGQGFYNEQFF. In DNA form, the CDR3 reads TGCGCCAGCAGCCAGGGACAGGGATTCTACAATGAGCAGTTCTTC.